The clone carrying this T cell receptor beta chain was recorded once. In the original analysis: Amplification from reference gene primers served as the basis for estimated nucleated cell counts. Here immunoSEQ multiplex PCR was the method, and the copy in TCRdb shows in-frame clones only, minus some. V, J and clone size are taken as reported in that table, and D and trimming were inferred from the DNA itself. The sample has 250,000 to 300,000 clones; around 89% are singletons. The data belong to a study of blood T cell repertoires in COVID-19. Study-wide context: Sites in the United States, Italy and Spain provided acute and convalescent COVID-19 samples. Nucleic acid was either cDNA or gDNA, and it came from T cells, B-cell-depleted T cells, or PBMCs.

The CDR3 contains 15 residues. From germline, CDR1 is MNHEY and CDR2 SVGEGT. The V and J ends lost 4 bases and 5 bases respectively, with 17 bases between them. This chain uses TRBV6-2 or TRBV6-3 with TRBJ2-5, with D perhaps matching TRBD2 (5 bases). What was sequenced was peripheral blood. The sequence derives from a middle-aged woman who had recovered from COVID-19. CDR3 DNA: TGTGCCAGCAGTTTGCTGGGCAGAACGGGGGAGACCCAGTACTTC. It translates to CASSLLGRTGETQYF.